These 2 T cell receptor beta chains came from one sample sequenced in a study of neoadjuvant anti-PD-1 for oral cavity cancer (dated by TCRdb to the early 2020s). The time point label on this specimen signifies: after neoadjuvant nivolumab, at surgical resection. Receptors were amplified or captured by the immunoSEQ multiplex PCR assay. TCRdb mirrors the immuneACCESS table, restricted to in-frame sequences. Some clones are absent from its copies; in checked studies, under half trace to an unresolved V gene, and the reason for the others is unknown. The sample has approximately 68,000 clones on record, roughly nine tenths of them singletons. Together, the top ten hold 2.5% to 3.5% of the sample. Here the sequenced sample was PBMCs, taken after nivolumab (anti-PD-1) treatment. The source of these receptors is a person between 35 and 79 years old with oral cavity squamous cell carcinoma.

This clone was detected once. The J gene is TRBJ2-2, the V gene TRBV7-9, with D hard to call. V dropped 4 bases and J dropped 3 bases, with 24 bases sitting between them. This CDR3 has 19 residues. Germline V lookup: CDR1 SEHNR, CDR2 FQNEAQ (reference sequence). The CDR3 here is CASSSQSRTDTTYTGELFF. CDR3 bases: TGTGCCAGCAGCTCCCAATCCCGAACAGACACGACCTACACCGGGGAGCTGTTTTTT.

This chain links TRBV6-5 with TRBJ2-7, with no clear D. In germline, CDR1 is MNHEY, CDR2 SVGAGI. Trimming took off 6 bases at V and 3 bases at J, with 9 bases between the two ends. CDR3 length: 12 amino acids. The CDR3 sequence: CASSITGYEQYF. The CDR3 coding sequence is TGTGCCAGCAGCATAACTGGCTACGAGCAGTACTTC.